This T cell receptor (beta chain) was found in a study of blood T cell repertoires in COVID-19. Study-wide background: From T cells, B-cell-depleted T cells, or PBMCs came the material, which was cDNA or gDNA.

The CDR3 has 15 residues. The V and J ends lost 0 bases and 2 bases respectively, with 9 bases between them. Germline V gene sequence: CDR1 SGHKS, CDR2 YYEKEE (reference sequence). This clone appeared a single time. Data came from immunoSEQ multiplex PCR; TCRdb stores just in-frame clones and leaves some out. The data contain about 190,000 clones, 70% to 90% of them singletons. The chain has TRBV5-5 and TRBJ1-3, with D perhaps matching TRBD1 (5 bases). The receptor was derived from a man in his sixties or seventies with active or convalescent COVID-19. Sequenced sample: peripheral blood. The CDR3 region is CASSLAGKPGNTIYF. DNA of the CDR3: TGTGCCAGCAGCTTGGCAGGGAAACCTGGAAACACCATATATTTT.